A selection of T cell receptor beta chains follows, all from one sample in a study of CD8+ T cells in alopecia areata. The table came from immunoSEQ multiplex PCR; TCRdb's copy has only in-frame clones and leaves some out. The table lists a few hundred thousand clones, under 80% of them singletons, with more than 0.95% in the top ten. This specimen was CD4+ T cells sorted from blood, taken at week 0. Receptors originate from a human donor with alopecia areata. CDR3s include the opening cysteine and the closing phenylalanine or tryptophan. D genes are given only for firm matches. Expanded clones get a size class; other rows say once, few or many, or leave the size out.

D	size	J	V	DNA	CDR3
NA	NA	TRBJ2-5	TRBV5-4	TGTGCCAGCAGCTTGGAGGGGGGAGAGACCCAGTACTTC	CASSLEGGETQYF
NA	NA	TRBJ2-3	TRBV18	TGTGCCAGCTCACCACGGGACATTTCGACAGATACGCAGTATTTT	CASSPRDISTDTQYF
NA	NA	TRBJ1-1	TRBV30	TGTGCCTGGAGTACTGCATTCATGAACACTGAAGCTTTCTTT	CAWSTAFMNTEAFF
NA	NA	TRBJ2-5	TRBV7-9	TGTGCCAGCAGCCCCTTGACTCAGACCCAGTACTTC	CASSPLTQTQYF
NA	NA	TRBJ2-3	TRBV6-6	TGTGCCAGCAGGTTAGGTTCAGAATCTAGCACAGATACGCAGTATTTT	CASRLGSESSTDTQYF
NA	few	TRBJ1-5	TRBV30	TGTGCCTGGAGTGTGGGAGGACCGAGCAATCAGCCCCAGCATTTT	CAWSVGGPSNQPQHF
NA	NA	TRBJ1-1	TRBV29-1	TGCAGCGGAACGGGACATCTGAACACTGAAGCTTTCTTT	CSGTGHLNTEAFF
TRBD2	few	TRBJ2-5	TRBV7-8	TGTGCCAGCAGCCGATTGGCAGCGGGACCTCAAGAGACCCAGTACTTC	CASSRLAAGPQETQYF
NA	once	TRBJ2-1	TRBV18	TGTGCCAGCTCACTGGGGAACAATGAGCAGTTCTTC	CASSLGNNEQFF
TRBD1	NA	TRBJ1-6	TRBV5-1	TGCGCCAGCAGCCCGGGACAGGGATTTTCACCCCTCCACTTT	CASSPGQGFSPLHF
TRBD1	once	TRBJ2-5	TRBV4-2	TGTGCCAGCAGTCCATCTCATGACAGGGGAGAGACCCAGTACTTC	CASSPSHDRGETQYF
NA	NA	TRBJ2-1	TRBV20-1	TGCAGTGCTGTGGGGGCAGAGCAGTTCTTC	CSAVGAEQFF
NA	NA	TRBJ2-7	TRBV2	TGTGCCAGCAGTGAAAGTCCGTGGGACGAGCAGTACTTC	CASSESPWDEQYF
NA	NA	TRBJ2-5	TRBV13	TGTGCCAGCAGCTTAGACACCCAAGAGACCCAGTACTTC	CASSLDTQETQYF
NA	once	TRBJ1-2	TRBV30	TGTGCCTGGAGTCCCCCGACAGCCTATGGCTACACCTTC	CAWSPPTAYGYTF
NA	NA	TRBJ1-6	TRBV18	TGTGCCAGCTCACCTCGAAATTCACCCCTCCACTTT	CASSPRNSPLHF
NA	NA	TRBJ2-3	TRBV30	TGTGCCTGGACAGGGCAGGGTCGGGATACGCAGTATTTT	CAWTGQGRDTQYF
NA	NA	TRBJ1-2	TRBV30	TGTGCCTGGAGTTCCCCGGTCTCTGGCTACACCTTC	CAWSSPVSGYTF
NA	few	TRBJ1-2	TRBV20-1	TGCAGTGCTCGGGATTACTATGGCTACACCTTC	CSARDYYGYTF
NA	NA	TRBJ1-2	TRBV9	TGTGCCAGCAGCGCCCGTCTGGGGGGTGGCTACACCTTC	CASSARLGGGYTF
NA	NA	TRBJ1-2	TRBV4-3	TGCGCCAGCAGCCCTACCTTTCAAGGGGGCTATGGCTACACCTTC	CASSPTFQGGYGYTF
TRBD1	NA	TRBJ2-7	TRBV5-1	TGCGCCAGCAGGGGGACAGTATCTTCCTACGAGCAGTACTTC	CASRGTVSSYEQYF
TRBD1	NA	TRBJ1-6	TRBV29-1	TGCAGCGTTGGGGACAGGGGTTCACCCCTCCACTTT	CSVGDRGSPLHF
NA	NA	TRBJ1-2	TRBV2	TGTGCCCGGTCTCGGCAGAGCTATGGCTACACCTTC	CARSRQSYGYTF
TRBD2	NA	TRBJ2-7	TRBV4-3	TGCGCCAGCAGCCAACGGGGGGGTTCCTACGAGCAGTACTTC	CASSQRGGSYEQYF
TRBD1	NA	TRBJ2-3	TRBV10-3	TGTGCCATCGGTGGGGACAGGGTCACAGATACGCAGTATTTT	CAIGGDRVTDTQYF
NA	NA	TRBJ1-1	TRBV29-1	TGCAGCGTTTTTCTAGGGGCCGGAGGGACTGAAGCTTTCTTT	CSVFLGAGGTEAFF
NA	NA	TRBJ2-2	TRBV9	TGTGCCAGCAGCCCTAGACTCCTCTCGCAGATTGGGGCCGGGGAGCTGTTTTTT	CASSPRLLSQIGAGELFF
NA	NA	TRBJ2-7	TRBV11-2	TGTGCCAGCAGCTTAGATGAGGACAGATACGAGCAGTACTTC	CASSLDEDRYEQYF
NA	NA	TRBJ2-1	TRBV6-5	TGTGCCAGCAGTCCCAGGGCCTTTCGCCGGGATGAGCAGTTCTTC	CASSPRAFRRDEQFF
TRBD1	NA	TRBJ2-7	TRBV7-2	TGTGCCAGCAGGGGGACAGGGGGCCGATACGAGCAGTACTTC	CASRGTGGRYEQYF
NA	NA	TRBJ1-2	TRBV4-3	TGCGCCAGCAGGGGGCCTAACCTTTTGTATGGCTACACCTTC	CASRGPNLLYGYTF
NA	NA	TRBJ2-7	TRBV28	TGTGCCAGCAGCCCGGCGGGGCAGCCCACCTCCTACGAGCAGTACTTC	CASSPAGQPTSYEQYF
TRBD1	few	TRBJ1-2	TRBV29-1	TGCAGCGTTGTCCGGGACAGGGTTTATGGCTACACCTTC	CSVVRDRVYGYTF
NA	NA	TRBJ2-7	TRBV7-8	TGTGCCAGCAGCACGAGCTACGAGCAGTACTTC	CASSTSYEQYF
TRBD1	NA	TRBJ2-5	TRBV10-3	TGTGCCATCAGCCCTGACAGGGAAGAGACCCAGTACTTC	CAISPDREETQYF
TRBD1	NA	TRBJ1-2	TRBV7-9	TGTGCCAGCAGCCAATTGACAGGGGGAGGCTACACCTTC	CASSQLTGGGYTF
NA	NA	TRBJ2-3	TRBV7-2	TGTGCCAGCAGCTTAGCCGGGGGAGATACGCAGTATTTT	CASSLAGGDTQYF
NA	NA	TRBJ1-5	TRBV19	TGTGCCAGTAGTATGGGAGACAGGATTTATAGCAATCAGCCCCAGCATTTT	CASSMGDRIYSNQPQHF
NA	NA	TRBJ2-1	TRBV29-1	TGCAGCGCAACCTTATCGTCTAGCTCCTACAATGAGCAGTTCTTC	CSATLSSSSYNEQFF
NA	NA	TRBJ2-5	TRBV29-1	TGCAGCGTTGAGCCCGACAGGAACCAAGAGACCCAGTACTTC	CSVEPDRNQETQYF
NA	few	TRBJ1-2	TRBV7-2	TGTGCCAGCAGCTTACTAAACTATGGCTACACCTTC	CASSLLNYGYTF